This T cell receptor (beta chain) was captured in a study of identifying expanded T cells in peripheral blood. The protocol was immunoSEQ multiplex PCR, while the TCRdb copy is restricted to in-frame clones and leaves out a portion. The sample lists about 100,000 clones, 80% to 90% occurring once. The germline V and J ends were trimmed by 2 bases and 5 bases, with 9 bases remaining between them. Per the germline V gene, CDR1 is SGHNT and CDR2 is YENEEA. CDR3 size: 13 residues. Sequenced: blood. This rearrangement joins TRBV11-3 to TRBJ1-1, with D maybe TRBD1 (5 bases). This clonotype was sampled from a person between 18 and 75 years old in good health. The CDR3 is CASSLIGATEAFF. Here the CDR3 DNA reads TGTGCCAGCAGCTTAATAGGGGCTACTGAAGCTTTCTTT.